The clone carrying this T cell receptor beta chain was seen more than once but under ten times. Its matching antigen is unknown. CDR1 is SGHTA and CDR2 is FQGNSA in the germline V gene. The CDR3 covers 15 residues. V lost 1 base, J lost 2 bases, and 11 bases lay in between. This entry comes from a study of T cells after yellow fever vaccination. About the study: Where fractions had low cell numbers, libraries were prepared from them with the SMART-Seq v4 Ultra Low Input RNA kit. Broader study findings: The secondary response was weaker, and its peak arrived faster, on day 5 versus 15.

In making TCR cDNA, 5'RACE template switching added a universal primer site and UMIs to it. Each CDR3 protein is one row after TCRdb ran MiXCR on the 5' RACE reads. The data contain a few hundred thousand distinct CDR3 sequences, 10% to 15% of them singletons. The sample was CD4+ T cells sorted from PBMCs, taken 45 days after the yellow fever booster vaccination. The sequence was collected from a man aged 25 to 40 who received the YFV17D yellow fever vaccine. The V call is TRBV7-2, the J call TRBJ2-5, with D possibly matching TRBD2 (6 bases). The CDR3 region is CASSLEAGRQETQYF. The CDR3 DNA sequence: TGTGCCAGCAGCTTAGAGGCGGGGCGTCAAGAGACCCAGTACTTC.